Included here is one T cell receptor (beta chain) sequence, with context. Its antigen remains undetermined. No per-base quality is available; no much larger clone lies one base away. Relative to germline, V is 0 bases shorter and J is 6 bases shorter, with 9 bases between their ends. CDR1 SGDLS and CDR2 YYNGEE are derived from the germline V gene. Including the terminal cysteine and phenylalanine, the CDR3 comprises 13 residues. The read is trimmed to its CDR3 DNA, 39 bases read in frame from base 1. TCRbeta CDR3 regions were amplified from genomic DNA by means of the immunoSEQ Assay, a bias-controlled multiplex PCR. The study's processing was this. The number of nucleated cells in each sample was estimated by amplification of reference gene primers within the assay. To quantify the absolute abundance of each unique TCRbeta CDR3 rearrangement, sequence reads were collapsed and filtered. For each sample, productive Simpson clonality was calculated as the square root of Simpson's diversity index across productive rearrangements. Not all clones reach the TCRdb copy of this immuneACCESS table, which keeps in-frame sequences only. Checked studies attribute under half of the gap to unresolved V genes and leave the rest unexplained. The V and J calls and clone size come from that table; D and trimming were worked out from the DNA. For this sample there are more than 250,000 clones; 82% appear just once. Of the sample, about 5% falls within the top ten clones.

The source of the sample is a study of blood T cell repertoires in COVID-19 (dated by TCRdb to the early 2020s). The study in broad terms: The collaborator samples originated in the United States, Italy and Spain and spanned the acute and convalescent phases of COVID-19. Deeply sampled blood TCRbeta repertoires from subjects exposed to, actively infected with, or recovered from COVID-19 were included in the dataset. Where available, HLA class I and class II types were taken from metadata supplied by the sample provider and were not determined by assay-based typing. A freely available public database, intended as a resource for researchers studying the immune response to SARS-CoV-2, is where the repertoires were released. Nearly every sample came with metadata listing a de-identified subject ID, COVID-19 status, age in years and sex. The prospective study material was composed of cDNA or gDNA derived from T cells, B-cell-depleted T cells, or PBMCs. Samples came from the ongoing ImmuneRACE study (first 160 participants) plus 1,254 subjects from 6 global collaborators.

What the research found in general, with its limitations: How much clinical and demographic metadata was included differed by source and by participant, and the metadata was provided uncurated.

Participants in the prospective study were enrolled through a virtual design, were aged roughly 18 to 90 years, and lived in some 24 United States geographic areas. In the prospective study, participants were assigned to cohorts based on the clinical history participants reported in a screening survey and a study questionnaire. Exposed participants had been in contact with someone with a PCR-confirmed or clinician-diagnosed COVID-19 case within 2 weeks of study entry. Each participant in the prospective study had whole blood, serum and a nasopharyngeal or oropharyngeal swab collected by mobile phlebotomists. Over an approximately 2-month period, participants in the prospective study had the option of providing additional blood draws and questionnaires. Before DNA extraction, blood samples from the prospective study were shipped at room temperature or frozen.

The sample consisted of PBMCs or T cells enriched from blood (not recorded which). This chain joins TRBV9 to TRBJ1-1; the D gene is possibly TRBD1, with 5 bases matching. The receptor's source is a man aged 35 to 55 who had been exposed to COVID-19. The DNA sequence reads TGTGCCAGCAGCGTAGGGGGCCTGGCTGAAGCTTTCTTT. This codes for CASSVGGLAEAFF.